The 17 T cell receptor beta chains below were found in one sample sequenced in a study of T cell repertoires in cytomegalovirus infection. TCRdb used MiXCR to reprocess the reads, holding one entry per CDR3 protein. The sample gives 830,000 or so distinct CDR3 sequences, approximately 32% of which show up once; roughly an eighth is in the top ten. Antigen specificity for these receptors is unknown. Sequences were derived from cultured CD8+ T cells from PBMCs, sampled from culture after CMV antigen stimulation. These receptors were obtained from a human donor in good health (CMV status not recorded). Some clones in this sample may be carry-over from other donors' samples.

The chain joins TRBV27 to TRBJ2-1; 10 bases line up with TRBD1. The CDR3 loop spans 16 amino acids. The V gene end was trimmed by 5 bases and the J gene end by 2 bases; junction bases not matched to a gene: 6. In germline, CDR1 is MNHEY, CDR2 SMNVEV (reference sequence). The CDR3 is CASSPPGQGPYNEQFF. Written as DNA, the CDR3 is TGTGCCAGCAGTCCCCCGGGACAGGGGCCCTACAATGAGCAGTTCTTC.

A few counts support this clonotype. The V gene is TRBV7-2, the J gene TRBJ2-5, with 7 bases aligning to TRBD1. The V segment lost 5 bases and the J segment 5 bases; nucleotides outside the gene matches: 11. Germline CDR1 SGHTA, CDR2 FQGNSA. The CDR3 runs 15 residues. This CDR3 reads CASSPRGPGWETQYF. As DNA, the CDR3 is TGTGCCAGCAGCCCAAGGGGGCCAGGATGGGAGACCCAGTACTTC. The variable domain in full, with the rest retrieved from reference TRBV7-2 and TRBJ2-5, is GAGVSQSPSNKVTEKGKDVELRCDPISGHTALYWYRQSLGQGLEFLIYFQGNSAPDKSGLPSDRFSAERTGGSVSTLTIQRTQQEDSAVYLCASSPRGPGWETQYFGPGTRLLVL.

The CDR3 here is CASSSPPRRTGDTDTQYF. CDR3 nucleotide sequence: TGTGCCAGCAGCTCACCCCCCAGAAGGACAGGGGACACAGATACGCAGTATTTT. The gene calls are TRBV7-4 and TRBJ2-3; 9 bases fit TRBD1. The germline CDR1 and CDR2 sequences are SGHVT and SQSDAQ. Trimming cost V 4 bases and J 2 bases; bases outside gene matches: 13. This CDR3 contains 18 residues.

The chain joins TRBV20-1 to TRBJ1-6, with 9 bases fitting TRBD1. Germline values: CDR1 DFQATT, CDR2 SNEGSKA (reference sequence). V was pared by 4 bases and J by 4 bases, with 5 bases of the junction left unmatched. This CDR3 has 15 amino acids. This chain's CDR3 is CSAINRGHYNSPLHF. CDR3 sequence (DNA): TGCAGTGCTATTAACAGGGGGCATTATAATTCACCCCTCCACTTT.

Concerning this clonotype: One base away lies a much larger clone, so this may be a sequencing read error. The V call is TRBV7-8, the J call TRBJ2-7; a possible D gene is TRBD1 (5 bases). Germline V gene data show CDR1 as SGHVS and CDR2 as FQNEAQ. This CDR3 is built from 19 residues. The CDR3 DNA reads as TGTGTCAGCAGCTTAGCAGGGCGGCAGGCGTTTATTTACGGCTACGAGCAGTACTTC. Encoded protein: CVSSLAGRQAFIYGYEQYF. The full variable domain, in which reference TRBV7-8 and TRBJ2-7 provide the parts outside the CDR3, is GAGVSQSPRYKVAKRGQDVALRCDPISGHVSLFWYQQALGQGPEFLTYFQNEAQLDKSGLPSDRFFAERPEGSVSTLKIQRTQQEDSAVYLCVSSLAGRQAFIYGYEQYFGPGTRLTVT.

This clonotype showed up just a few times. V and J are TRBV10-3 and TRBJ2-6; 7 bases are shared with TRBD1. CDR1 is ENHRY and CDR2 is SYGVKD in the germline V gene. The CDR3 totals 16 residues. The ends lost 4 bases at V and 3 bases at J; junction bases unmatched: 6. CDR3 region: CAISVAGGSGANVLTF. CDR3 sequence (DNA): TGTGCCATCAGTGTTGCAGGGGGTAGTGGGGCCAACGTCCTGACTTTC.

This clonotype was observed a few times. The V call is TRBV19, the J call TRBJ1-1, with TRBD1 matching 9 bases. Trimming cost V 3 bases and J 0 bases; bases outside gene matches: 8. Germline CDR1 is LNHDA and CDR2 is SQIVND (reference sequence). The CDR3 spans 17 residues. The CDR3 DNA follows: TGTGCCAGTAGTATGGTGACAGGGGGGGGAATGAACACTGAAGCTTTCTTT. This encodes CASSMVTGGGMNTEAFF.

CDR3 bases: TGTGCCAGCAGCTTGGTAGCGGGGGCCACCGGGGAGCTGTTTTTT. Translated, it gives CASSLVAGATGELFF. J is TRBJ2-2 and V is TRBV5-6; 9 bases are shared with TRBD2. The length of the CDR3 is 15 residues. The germline V gene encodes CDR1 SGHDT and CDR2 YYEEEE. The trim removed 0 bases at V and 4 bases at J, leaving 1 base unmatched.

V and J are TRBV10-3 and TRBJ2-3; D perhaps matches TRBD1 (6 bases). Germline-derived CDR1 and CDR2 are ENHRY and SYGVKD. V dropped 6 bases and J dropped 5 bases, with 18 bases sitting between them. The CDR3 contains 15 residues. The CDR3 DNA follows: TGTGCCATCAGCCCTTCCGGACAGTCAGGAGATACGCAGTATTTT. Protein: CAISPSGQSGDTQYF.

This chain joins TRBV9 and TRBJ2-6; D not certain. The germline V gene has CDR1 SGDLS and CDR2 YYNGEE. V shed 4 bases and J shed 0 bases, with 11 bases lying between them. CDR3 size: 16 residues. The CDR3, as DNA: TGTGCCAGCAGCCTTAGATCGAGCTCTGGGGCCAACGTCCTGACTTTC. Protein: CASSLRSSSGANVLTF. The whole variable domain, remainder taken from reference TRBV9 and TRBJ2-6, is DSGVTQTPKHLITATGQRVTLRCSPRSGDLSVYWYQQSLDQGLQFLIQYYNGEERAKGNILERFSAQQFPDLHSELNLSSLELGDSALYFCASSLRSSSGANVLTFGAGSRLTVL.

This clonotype has just a few counts. The chain joins TRBV11-2 to TRBJ2-3, with 12 bases aligning to TRBD1. The CDR3 consists of 17 residues. Trimming cost V 0 bases and J 8 bases; bases outside gene matches: 9. The germline CDR1 and CDR2 sequences are SGHAT and FQNNGV. CDR3 in DNA: TGTGCCAGCAGCTTAGATCGGGGACAGGGGGCAAAGGGTACGCAGTATTTT. Protein product: CASSLDRGQGAKGTQYF.

In its sample, this clonotype was seen a few times. Its ends do not fully match the called genes, so a read error is possible. The rearrangement joins TRBV7-7 to TRBJ1-4; 12 bases line up with TRBD1. CDR3 size: 15 residues. In germline, CDR1 is SSHAT, CDR2 FNYEAQ (reference sequence). The CDR3, as DNA: TGTGCTAGCAGCATGGGACAGGGGGCTTATGAAAAACTGTTTTTT. Its translation: CASSMGQGAYEKLFF. Full variable domain (outside the CDR3, taken from reference TRBV7-7 and TRBJ1-4): GAGVSQSPRYKVTKRGQDVTLRCDPISSHATLYWYQQALGQGPEFLTYFNYEAQPDKSGLPSDRFSAERPEGSISTLTIQRTEQRDSAMYRCASSMGQGAYEKLFFGSGTQLSVL.

V usage is TRBV5-4 and J usage is TRBJ2-3; TRBD2 aligns across 10 bases. Trimming took 4 bases from V and 2 from J; bases not matched to a gene: 4. Germline V gives CDR1 SGHNT, CDR2 YYREEE (reference sequence). CDR3 length: 15 residues. The CDR3 nucleotides are TGTGCCAGCAGCCGGACTAGCGGACTCACAGATACGCAGTATTTT. Its protein is CASSRTSGLTDTQYF. Variable domain in full (rest from reference TRBV5-4 and TRBJ2-3): ETGVTQSPTHLIKTRGQQVTLRCSSQSGHNTVSWYQQALGQGPQFIFQYYREEENGRGNFPPRFSGLQFPNYSSELNVNALELDDSALYLCASSRTSGLTDTQYFGPGTRLTVL.

The V and J genes are TRBV6-5 and TRBJ1-2; no clear D. CDR3 length: 15 amino acids. Germline V gives CDR1 MNHEY, CDR2 SVGAGI. Trimming took off 6 bases at V and 2 bases at J, with 16 bases between the two ends. The CDR3 bases are TGTGCCAGCAGCGACGGGTACCTCGGAAACTATGGCTACACCTTC. Its translation is CASSDGYLGNYGYTF.

This clonotype was seen only a few times. V and J are TRBV7-9 and TRBJ1-6; 8 bases align to TRBD1. J gave up 8 bases and V 6 bases, and 0 bases lay outside the gene matches. The CDR3 runs to 12 residues. Germline V gene data show CDR1 as SEHNR and CDR2 as FQNEAQ (reference sequence). The chain's CDR3 is CASRTGDSPLHF. DNA for the CDR3: TGTGCCAGCAGGACAGGGGATTCACCCCTCCACTTT. Full variable domain (rest looked up from reference TRBV7-9 and TRBJ1-6): DTGVSQNPRHKITKRGQNVTFRCDPISEHNRLYWYRQTLGQGPEFLTYFQNEAQLEKSRLLSDRFSAERPKGSFSTLEIQRTEQGDSAMYLCASRTGDSPLHFGNGTRLTVT.

This chain links TRBV5-5 with TRBJ2-2; possible D gene TRBD2, 6 bases. The CDR3 is 16 residues long. Germline lookup yields CDR1 SGHKS and CDR2 YYEKEE (reference sequence). V was clipped by 6 bases and J by 6 bases, with 21 bases between them. Here the CDR3 reads CASNWPTGGFPGELFF. CDR3 sequence (DNA): TGTGCCAGCAACTGGCCCACAGGAGGGTTTCCCGGGGAGCTGTTTTTT.

On this clonotype: This may come from a read error, since a much larger clone is one base off. This rearrangement joins TRBV7-9 to TRBJ2-5; 10 bases match TRBD1. V lost 5 bases to trimming and J lost 4 bases; unmatched junction nucleotides: 4. CDR1 SEHNR and CDR2 FQNEAQ come from the germline V gene (reference sequence). This CDR3 has 14 amino acids. CDR3 sequence (DNA): TGTGCCAGCAGCCCCCGGACAGGGGGAGAGACCCAGTACTTC. This codes for CASSPRTGGETQYF.